These T cell receptor beta chains were read from a single sample in a study of T cells in Graves' hyperthyroidism and ophthalmopathy. Using its own MiXCR run on the multiplex PCR reads, TCRdb lists one record per CDR3 protein. This sample carries fewer than 250,000 distinct CDR3 sequences, roughly 15% of them seen once, and the ten largest clones take about 30%. Sequencing was carried out using blood. The receptors originated from a woman between 18 and 29 years old with Graves' ophthalmopathy. CDR3s include the opening cysteine and the closing phenylalanine or tryptophan. D genes are given only for firm matches. Clone size, where shown, is once, few, many, or a class for clones that have expanded.

clone size: many
D gene: -
J gene: TRBJ2-5
V gene: TRBV9
CDR3 DNA: TGTGCCAGCAGCCGAAGCAACAGGGATAAGGAGACCCAGTACTTC
CDR3 protein: CASSRSNRDKETQYF

clone size: few
D gene: TRBD1
J gene: TRBJ1-2
V gene: TRBV29-1
CDR3 DNA: TGCAGCGTCCGGGACAGGGACTATGGCTACACCTTC
CDR3 protein: CSVRDRDYGYTF

clone size: many
D gene: TRBD2
J gene: TRBJ2-5
V gene: TRBV4-1
CDR3 DNA: TGCGCCAGCAGCCAAGCCATCAGCGGGGCTGACGGGACCCAGTACTTC
CDR3 protein: CASSQAISGADGTQYF

clone size: -
D gene: TRBD1
J gene: TRBJ1-2
V gene: TRBV12-5
CDR3 DNA: TGTGCTAGTGGTTTGGAAACGGGACAGGGGGCCGTCTATGGCTACACCTTC
CDR3 protein: CASGLETGQGAVYGYTF

clone size: many
D gene: -
J gene: TRBJ2-1
V gene: TRBV3-1
CDR3 DNA: TGTGCCAGCAGCCCCCTTATAGGACTACTGGGCCCCAATGAGCAGTTCTTC
CDR3 protein: CASSPLIGLLGPNEQFF

clone size: many
D gene: -
J gene: TRBJ2-1
V gene: TRBV18
CDR3 DNA: TGTGCCAGCTCCGTCGACCAGACCCGGAGCTCCTACAATGAGCAGTTCTTC
CDR3 protein: CASSVDQTRSSYNEQFF

clone size: many
D gene: TRBD2
J gene: TRBJ2-3
V gene: TRBV5-1
CDR3 DNA: TGCGCCAGCAGTCCCCGGACTAGCGGGTACACAGATACGCAGTATTTT
CDR3 protein: CASSPRTSGYTDTQYF

clone size: few
D gene: -
J gene: TRBJ1-4
V gene: TRBV6-1
CDR3 DNA: TGTGCCAGCACCCACGGCCGGGCCTACACGGATCCGAAACTGTTTTTT
CDR3 protein: CASTHGRAYTDPKLFF

clone size: many
D gene: TRBD1
J gene: TRBJ2-5
V gene: TRBV28
CDR3 DNA: TGTGCCAGCAGCAGACAGGGGTGGGAGACCCAGTACTTC
CDR3 protein: CASSRQGWETQYF

clone size: many
D gene: -
J gene: TRBJ2-1
V gene: TRBV10-3
CDR3 DNA: TGTGCCATCAGACAAATGGGAAATGAGCAGTTCTTC
CDR3 protein: CAIRQMGNEQFF

clone size: many
D gene: TRBD1
J gene: TRBJ1-5
V gene: TRBV7-9
CDR3 DNA: TGTGCCAGCAGCCCGGGACAGGGCAGCAATCAGCCCCAGCATTTT
CDR3 protein: CASSPGQGSNQPQHF

clone size: many
D gene: TRBD1
J gene: TRBJ1-1
V gene: TRBV5-1
CDR3 DNA: TGCGCCAGCAGCTGGCCCGGACAGGGGGCGAACACTGAAGCTTTCTTT
CDR3 protein: CASSWPGQGANTEAFF

clone size: many
D gene: -
J gene: TRBJ1-6
V gene: TRBV29-1
CDR3 DNA: TGCAGCGTTGCCGCGTCGGACAGATTTAATTCACCCCTCCACTTT
CDR3 protein: CSVAASDRFNSPLHF

clone size: many
D gene: TRBD2
J gene: TRBJ2-5
V gene: TRBV7-9
CDR3 DNA: TGTGCCAGCAGCAAAAGCCTAGCGGGGGCCCAAGAGACCCAGTACTTC
CDR3 protein: CASSKSLAGAQETQYF

clone size: -
D gene: TRBD1
J gene: TRBJ2-7
V gene: TRBV13
CDR3 DNA: TGTGCCAGCACCACCGGGACAGGGATTCAAGAGCAGTACTTC
CDR3 protein: CASTTGTGIQEQYF

clone size: few
D gene: -
J gene: TRBJ2-7
V gene: TRBV29-1
CDR3 DNA: TGCAGCGTTGGTGGGACTGCCTACGAGCAGTACTTC
CDR3 protein: CSVGGTAYEQYF

clone size: many
D gene: TRBD1
J gene: TRBJ1-1
V gene: TRBV5-1
CDR3 DNA: TGCGCCAGCAGCCCAAGACAGGGACTGAACACTGAAGCTTTCTTT
CDR3 protein: CASSPRQGLNTEAFF

clone size: many
D gene: -
J gene: TRBJ1-6
V gene: TRBV12-3/TRBV12-4
CDR3 DNA: TGTGCCAGCAGTGGACCCCAAAATAATTCACCCCTCCACTTT
CDR3 protein: CASSGPQNNSPLHF

clone size: many
D gene: -
J gene: TRBJ1-5
V gene: TRBV19
CDR3 DNA: TGTGCCAGTAGTTCCCAAATCCCCGAGCCCTTGCATTTT
CDR3 protein: CASSSQIPEPLHF

clone size: many
D gene: TRBD1
J gene: TRBJ2-4
V gene: TRBV20-1
CDR3 DNA: TGCAGTGCTGGGAAACAGGGGAAAAACATTCAGTACTTC
CDR3 protein: CSAGKQGKNIQYF

clone size: many
D gene: -
J gene: TRBJ1-1
V gene: TRBV6-1
CDR3 DNA: TGTGCCAGCAGTTTTCAGGGGAAGACGGGGACTGAAGCTTTCTTT
CDR3 protein: CASSFQGKTGTEAFF

clone size: few
D gene: -
J gene: TRBJ2-7
V gene: TRBV24-1
CDR3 DNA: TGTGCCACCAGTGACCCAAGGGGGGGCCAGCACGAGCAGTACTTC
CDR3 protein: CATSDPRGGQHEQYF

clone size: many
D gene: -
J gene: TRBJ2-7
V gene: TRBV20-1
CDR3 DNA: TGCAGTGCCAAAGTGGCCCGAGGAGAACTAAAGGGGTACGAGCAGTACTTC
CDR3 protein: CSAKVARGELKGYEQYF

clone size: many
D gene: -
J gene: TRBJ1-5
V gene: TRBV7-8
CDR3 DNA: TGTGCCAGCAGCTTAGTAGAGGGTTACAATCAGCCCCAGCATTTT
CDR3 protein: CASSLVEGYNQPQHF

clone size: many
D gene: TRBD1
J gene: TRBJ2-7
V gene: TRBV6-1
CDR3 DNA: TGTGCCAGCACGCTAGACAGGGTCGGAGAGCAGTACTTC
CDR3 protein: CASTLDRVGEQYF

clone size: many
D gene: -
J gene: TRBJ1-5
V gene: TRBV3-1
CDR3 DNA: TGTGCCAGCAGTGACGGGAATCAGCCCCAGCATTTT
CDR3 protein: CASSDGNQPQHF

clone size: -
D gene: -
J gene: TRBJ2-7
V gene: TRBV11-2
CDR3 DNA: TGTGCCAGCAGCTTAGTTCCTGACATCTCCTACGAGCAGTACTTC
CDR3 protein: CASSLVPDISYEQYF

clone size: many
D gene: TRBD2
J gene: TRBJ2-3
V gene: TRBV7-9
CDR3 DNA: TGTGCCAGCAGCTTGACTAGCGGGGGGCATGAAGATACGCAGTATTTT
CDR3 protein: CASSLTSGGHEDTQYF

clone size: many
D gene: -
J gene: TRBJ1-1
V gene: TRBV3-1
CDR3 DNA: TGTGCCAGCAGCTTGAGTGGTGAGGGGACGAACACTGAAGCTTTCTTT
CDR3 protein: CASSLSGEGTNTEAFF

clone size: -
D gene: TRBD1
J gene: TRBJ1-1
V gene: TRBV19
CDR3 DNA: TGTGCCAGTAGAGAAGGGGGCTGGACTGAAGCTTTCTTT
CDR3 protein: CASREGGWTEAFF

clone size: few
D gene: TRBD1
J gene: TRBJ2-7
V gene: TRBV3-1
CDR3 DNA: TGTGCCAGCAGCCAGTTAATACAGGGGTCCGAGCAGTACTTC
CDR3 protein: CASSQLIQGSEQYF

clone size: many
D gene: -
J gene: TRBJ2-2
V gene: TRBV20-1
CDR3 DNA: TGCAGTGCTAGAGACGAGAGTCCCGGGGAGCTGTTTTTT
CDR3 protein: CSARDESPGELFF

clone size: many
D gene: TRBD2
J gene: TRBJ2-1
V gene: TRBV6-2/TRBV6-3
CDR3 DNA: TGTGCCAGCAGCCGGACTAGCGGGAGGGTGGTTTCCTACAATGAGCAGTTCTTC
CDR3 protein: CASSRTSGRVVSYNEQFF

clone size: many
D gene: TRBD1
J gene: TRBJ1-4
V gene: TRBV6-1
CDR3 DNA: TGTGCCAGCGGAGCGACAGGGAGTAATGAAAAACTGTTTTTT
CDR3 protein: CASGATGSNEKLFF

clone size: many
D gene: TRBD1
J gene: TRBJ2-7
V gene: TRBV7-2
CDR3 DNA: TGTGCCAGCAGCTCCCGGGACAGGGTCTACGAGCAGTACTTC
CDR3 protein: CASSSRDRVYEQYF

clone size: many
D gene: -
J gene: TRBJ1-1
V gene: TRBV6-5
CDR3 DNA: TGTGCCAGCAGTTACTCGCGGGGACTGAACACTGAAGCTTTCTTT
CDR3 protein: CASSYSRGLNTEAFF

clone size: -
D gene: TRBD1
J gene: TRBJ1-4
V gene: TRBV27
CDR3 DNA: TGTGCCAGCAGTCCAGACGGCCGGGACAGGGGACCAACTAATGAAAAACTGTTTTTT
CDR3 protein: CASSPDGRDRGPTNEKLFF

clone size: -
D gene: TRBD1
J gene: TRBJ1-5
V gene: TRBV28
CDR3 DNA: TGTGCCAGCAGTCGGACAGGGATTAGGCAGCCCCAGCATTTT
CDR3 protein: CASSRTGIRQPQHF

clone size: -
D gene: -
J gene: TRBJ2-7
V gene: TRBV20-1
CDR3 DNA: TGCAGTGCTAGGTCCACCTCCAGGGACTGGACGAATAGCGAGCAGTACTTC
CDR3 protein: CSARSTSRDWTNSEQYF

clone size: many
D gene: -
J gene: TRBJ2-7
V gene: TRBV5-4
CDR3 DNA: TGTGCCAGCAGCTTCCAAGCGATGTACGAGCAGTACTTC
CDR3 protein: CASSFQAMYEQYF

clone size: once
D gene: -
J gene: TRBJ2-2
V gene: TRBV10-3
CDR3 DNA: TGTGCCATCAGTGAGGACCTTCTCGCGAACACCGGGGAGCTGTTTTTT
CDR3 protein: CAISEDLLANTGELFF

clone size: once
D gene: TRBD2
J gene: TRBJ2-1
V gene: TRBV24-1
CDR3 DNA: TGTGCCACCAGTGATTGGACTAGTTACAATGAGCAGTTCTTC
CDR3 protein: CATSDWTSYNEQFF

clone size: -
D gene: TRBD1
J gene: TRBJ2-5
V gene: TRBV28
CDR3 DNA: TGTGCCAGCAGCAGCCCGGAATGGACAGGGAAACAAGAGACCCAGTACTTC
CDR3 protein: CASSSPEWTGKQETQYF

clone size: many
D gene: TRBD1
J gene: TRBJ2-4
V gene: TRBV15
CDR3 DNA: TGTGCCACCAGCTCAGGGGGCGCCGGTGACATTCAGTACTTC
CDR3 protein: CATSSGGAGDIQYF

clone size: -
D gene: TRBD2
J gene: TRBJ2-3
V gene: TRBV11-2
CDR3 DNA: TGTGCCAGCAGCTTAGGGACTAGCGGGGGGGCTAAAGATACGCAGTATTTT
CDR3 protein: CASSLGTSGGAKDTQYF

clone size: many
D gene: -
J gene: TRBJ2-3
V gene: TRBV20-1
CDR3 DNA: TGCAGTGCTAGACAAGGGGGGGACGGCACAGATACGCAGTATTTT
CDR3 protein: CSARQGGDGTDTQYF

clone size: many
D gene: -
J gene: TRBJ2-6
V gene: TRBV28
CDR3 DNA: TGTGCCAGCAGTACCTGGACAGAAAACTCTGGGGCCAACGTCCTGACTTTC
CDR3 protein: CASSTWTENSGANVLTF

clone size: many
D gene: -
J gene: TRBJ1-1
V gene: TRBV6-1
CDR3 DNA: TGTGCCAGCAGTTATCAGGACAGTAACACTGAAGCTTTCTTT
CDR3 protein: CASSYQDSNTEAFF

clone size: many
D gene: -
J gene: TRBJ2-7
V gene: TRBV15
CDR3 DNA: TGTGCCACCAGCAGAGATCGGGACTCGATCTACGAGCAGTACTTC
CDR3 protein: CATSRDRDSIYEQYF

clone size: many
D gene: -
J gene: TRBJ2-5
V gene: TRBV6-1
CDR3 DNA: TGTGCCAGCACCCAACCTCCGGGAGAGACCCAGTACTTC
CDR3 protein: CASTQPPGETQYF

clone size: -
D gene: TRBD1
J gene: TRBJ1-6
V gene: TRBV19
CDR3 DNA: TGTGCCAGTAGCCGGGACAGGGGGAATAATTCACCCCTCCACTTT
CDR3 protein: CASSRDRGNNSPLHF

clone size: many
D gene: -
J gene: TRBJ2-7
V gene: TRBV28
CDR3 DNA: TGTGCCAGCAGTTTAAATCGGTTGGGGGAAGTATCCTACGAGCAGTACTTC
CDR3 protein: CASSLNRLGEVSYEQYF

clone size: many
D gene: TRBD1
J gene: TRBJ1-2
V gene: TRBV20-1
CDR3 DNA: TGCAGTGCTAGCGGACAGGGATATGGCTACACCTTC
CDR3 protein: CSASGQGYGYTF